A single sample gave rise to the 30 T cell receptor beta chains below, sequenced in a study of CD8+ T cells in alopecia areata. The sequencing template was cDNA reverse transcribed from extracted RNA. Clones were read by immunoSEQ multiplex PCR, and TCRdb kept only the in-frame ones, dropping some. The sample comprises approximately 300,000 clones, nearly 60% of which are singletons, and under 2% rests with the top ten. The treatment here: oral pan-JAK inhibitor, 5-10 mg twice daily. This sample comprised CD4+ T cells sorted from blood, obtained at week 24, from a patient treated with tofacitinib. The receptors originated from a human donor with alopecia areata.

The CDR3 nucleotides read TGTGCCTGGAGTGTACCGAGACACGGGATAGGGGGGAATGGCTACACCTTC. Amino acids: CAWSVPRHGIGGNGYTF. The chain has TRBV30 and TRBJ1-2, with D possibly TRBD1 on 6 matching bases. The V end was cut by 0 bases, the J end by 6 bases, with 23 bases between. CDR3 length: 17 residues. Per the germline V gene, CDR1 is GTSNPN and CDR2 is SVGIG (reference sequence).

The chain links TRBV7-3 to TRBJ1-2, with 7 bases matching TRBD1. The CDR3 covers 16 residues. CDR1 is SGHTA, CDR2 FQGTGA, per germline. V lost 5 bases and J lost 7; bases outside the gene matches: 16. This CDR3 is CASSLNGRQGNGGYTF. The CDR3 coding sequence is TGTGCCAGCAGCCTTAACGGGCGACAGGGCAATGGTGGCTACACCTTC. Based on the CDR3 plus reference TRBV7-3 and TRBJ1-2, the full variable domain is GAGVSQTPSNKVTEKGKYVELRCDPISGHTALYWYRQSLGQGPEFLIYFQGTGAADDSGLPNDRFFAVRPEGSVSTLKIQRTERGDSAVYLCASSLNGRQGNGGYTFGSGTRLTVV.

V is TRBV4-1 and J is TRBJ2-3; 11 positions agree with TRBD2. The V gene end was trimmed by 3 bases and the J gene end by 1 base; junction bases not matched to a gene: 3. CDR3 size: 16 residues. Germline lookup yields CDR1 MGHRA and CDR2 YSYEKL. The chain's CDR3 is CASSQASGGRTDTQYF. The CDR3, as DNA: TGCGCCAGCAGCCAGGCTAGCGGGGGGCGCACAGATACGCAGTATTTT.

This clone was detected only a few times. This chain connects TRBV29-1 to TRBJ2-1; D may correspond to TRBD1 or TRBD2 (6 bases each). Trimming took off 7 bases at V and 7 bases at J, with 11 bases between the two ends. The germline CDR1 and CDR2 sequences are SQVTM and ANQGSEA. The CDR3 totals 11 residues. CDR3 sequence reads: CSAGGGNEQFF. The CDR3 DNA is TGCAGCGCTGGAGGGGGGAATGAGCAGTTCTTC.

This clone appeared a few times. The chain combines TRBV7-2 with TRBJ2-5, with no clear D. The V and J ends lost 2 bases and 0 bases respectively, with 10 bases between them. Germline V gives CDR1 SGHTA, CDR2 FQGNSA. The CDR3 extends over 15 amino acids. The CDR3 region is CASSLQIQYQETQYF. The CDR3 DNA reads as TGTGCCAGCAGCTTACAGATACAGTACCAAGAGACCCAGTACTTC.

The chain is built from TRBV6-5 and TRBJ2-2, with unresolved D. This CDR3 comprises 12 residues. V was trimmed by 4 bases and J by 10 bases, leaving 10 bases between them. Germline-derived CDR1 and CDR2 are MNHEY and SVGAGI. CDR3 coding DNA: TGTGCCAGCAGTTGGGGTTCCGTGGAGCTGTTTTTT. The encoded protein is CASSWGSVELFF.

This clone was picked up a small number of times. In nucleotides, the CDR3 is TGTGCCAGCAGCCCCGGGACAGGGGACTCCTACGAGCAGTACTTC. Its protein product is CASSPGTGDSYEQYF. J is TRBJ2-7 and V is TRBV4-2; TRBD1 matches 10 bases. The J segment lost 0 bases and the V segment lost 4 bases, leaving 3 bases of the junction unmatched. Germline lookup yields CDR1 LGHNA and CDR2 YNFKEQ. This CDR3 is 15 amino acids long.

The J gene is TRBJ2-7, the V gene TRBV29-1; D tentatively reads TRBD1 or TRBD2 (6 bases each). V was trimmed by 1 base and J by 0 bases, leaving 10 bases between them. In germline, CDR1 is SQVTM, CDR2 ANQGSEA. This CDR3 contains 14 residues. The CDR3 coding sequence is TGCAGCGTTGAAGTCAGGGGACTCTCCTACGAGCAGTACTTC. Protein: CSVEVRGLSYEQYF.

This clone has a handful of counts. V usage is TRBV30 and J usage is TRBJ2-5, with TRBD2 as a possible D gene (7 bases). The CDR3 is 15 amino acids. Germline V gives CDR1 GTSNPN, CDR2 SVGIG (reference sequence). Trimming cost V 1 base and J 5 bases, with 17 bases left between them. The CDR3 loop reads CAWSAVLGGAETQYF. In nucleotides, the CDR3 is TGTGCCTGGAGTGCAGTACTGGGGGGGGCCGAGACCCAGTACTTC.

The rearrangement links TRBV7-9 to TRBJ1-6, with D possibly being TRBD1 (5 bases). Per germline, CDR1 SEHNR and CDR2 FQNEAQ (reference sequence). Trimming left V 1 base short and J 5 bases short, with 18 bases between. The CDR3 length is 18 residues. Written as DNA, the CDR3 is TGTGCCAGCAGCTTAGGTACCCCCCAGGGTAGAAATAATTCACCCCTCCACTTT. It specifies CASSLGTPQGRNNSPLHF.

This rearrangement joins TRBV4-1 to TRBJ2-6; 10 positions agree with TRBD1. The germline CDR1 and CDR2 sequences are MGHRA and YSYEKL. This CDR3 is 18 amino acids long. Losses at the gene ends were 2 bases for V and 0 bases for J; bases not matched to a gene: 4. CDR3 in amino acids: CASSQPGQGLSGANVLTF. DNA for the CDR3: TGCGCCAGCAGCCAACCGGGACAGGGGCTCTCTGGGGCCAACGTCCTGACTTTC.

V gene TRBV5-1 combines with J gene TRBJ2-1, with D possibly matching TRBD2 (5 bases). V shed 2 bases and J shed 9 bases, with 9 bases lying between them. The length of the CDR3 is 12 residues. Germline V gene lookup returns CDR1 SGHRS and CDR2 YFSETQ. CDR3 residues: CASSFWSGEQFF. CDR3 DNA: TGCGCCAGCAGCTTTTGGAGCGGTGAGCAGTTCTTC.

This clone was observed at least ten times. The V and J genes are TRBV30 and TRBJ2-7; D possibly uses TRBD1 or TRBD2 (6 bases each). This CDR3 has 12 residues. Germline V gene sequence: CDR1 GTSNPN, CDR2 SVGIG (reference sequence). V was cut by 0 bases and J by 6 bases, with 9 bases left in between. CDR3 residues: CAWSVRGVEQYF. The CDR3 coding sequence is TGTGCCTGGAGTGTAAGGGGGGTCGAGCAGTACTTC.

V and J are TRBV5-1 and TRBJ2-5; no definite D call. CDR1 and CDR2 from the germline V gene are SGHRS and YFSETQ. V was shortened by 1 base and J by 2 bases, with 9 bases between the two germline ends. The CDR3 loop spans 14 amino acids. The CDR3 nucleotides read TGCGCCAGCAGCTTGACCGGCCTTCAAGAGACCCAGTACTTC. It encodes CASSLTGLQETQYF. The variable domain in full, with the rest retrieved from reference TRBV5-1 and TRBJ2-5, is KAGVTQTPRYLIKTRGQQVTLSCSPISGHRSVSWYQQTPGQGLQFLFEYFSETQRNKGNFPGRFSGRQFSNSRSEMNVSTLELGDSALYLCASSLTGLQETQYFGPGTRLLVL.

The genes are TRBV7-9 and TRBJ1-2; possible D gene TRBD1, 5 bases. The germline gives CDR1 SEHNR, CDR2 FQNEAQ (reference sequence). This CDR3 comprises 15 residues. V was pared by 11 bases and J by 2 bases, with 21 bases between. In DNA form, the CDR3 reads TGTGCCGGATGGGATTCGGGGCAGCAAAACTATGGCTACACCTTC. Amino acids: CAGWDSGQQNYGYTF.

The rearrangement joins TRBV18 to TRBJ1-2, with no clear D. Germline assignment: CDR1 KGHSH and CDR2 LQKENI. This CDR3 spans 13 amino acids. The germline V and J ends were trimmed by 3 bases and 6 bases, with 11 bases remaining between them. The CDR3: CASSPQQGNGYTF. CDR3 bases: TGTGCCAGCTCACCCCAGCAAGGAAATGGCTACACCTTC.

V gene TRBV7-9 combines with J gene TRBJ2-7; TRBD1 agrees at 10 bases. V dropped 6 bases and J dropped 5; count of bases not matched to a gene: 7. The CDR3 covers 14 residues. In germline, CDR1 is SEHNR, CDR2 FQNEAQ (reference sequence). The CDR3 sequence: CASSPLTGGDEQYF. CDR3 sequence (DNA): TGTGCCAGCAGTCCCCTGACAGGGGGCGACGAGCAGTACTTC.

V is TRBV2 and J is TRBJ2-7; the match to TRBD1 covers 7 bases. Losses at the gene ends were 5 bases for V and 5 bases for J; bases not matched to a gene: 12. The CDR3 has 15 amino acids. CDR1 and CDR2 (germline): SNHLY, FYNNEI. CDR3 coding DNA: TGTGCCAGCAGTACCGACAGGGCGGCGTCTCACGAGCAGTACTTC. Its translation: CASSTDRAASHEQYF.

The CDR3 DNA follows: TGTGCCTGGAGAGGGACCTCCAATCCATATCAGCCCCAGCATTTT. Its translation is CAWRGTSNPYQPQHF. The chain is built from TRBV30 and TRBJ1-5; D perhaps matches TRBD1 (5 bases). This CDR3 region has 15 residues. CDR1 and CDR2 from the germline V gene are GTSNPN and SVGIG (reference sequence). Between the trimmed V and J ends, which lost 3 bases and 5 bases, there was a span of 17 bases. Filled out from reference TRBV30 and TRBJ1-5, the complete variable domain reads SQTIHQWPATLVQPVGSPLSLECTVEGTSNPNLYWYRQAAGRGLQLLFYSVGIGQISSEVPQNLSASRPQDRQFILSSKKLLLSDSGFYLCAWRGTSNPYQPQHFGDGTRLSIL.

V and J are TRBV7-9 and TRBJ2-3, with a possible D match to TRBD2 (6 bases). Germline CDR1 is SEHNR and CDR2 is FQNEAQ (reference sequence). The CDR3 covers 13 residues. The V end was cut by 8 bases, the J end by 4 bases, with 13 bases between. The CDR3 region has the DNA TGTGCCAGCGCGGGGCGCCCCCCAGATACGCAGTATTTT. Protein sequence: CASAGRPPDTQYF.

This clone appeared a few times. The chain links TRBV7-8 to TRBJ1-6; D not resolved. Germline V gene lookup returns CDR1 SGHVS and CDR2 FQNEAQ. The CDR3 contains 14 residues. V was trimmed by 5 bases and J by 7 bases, leaving 12 bases between them. CDR3 coding DNA: TGTGCCAGCAGCCCCCTGGCCGGGAATTCACCCCTCCACTTT. Translation: CASSPLAGNSPLHF. Full variable domain (remainder filled in from reference TRBV7-8 and TRBJ1-6): GAGVSQSPRYKVAKRGQDVALRCDPISGHVSLFWYQQALGQGPEFLTYFQNEAQLDKSGLPSDRFFAERPEGSVSTLKIQRTQQEDSAVYLCASSPLAGNSPLHFGNGTRLTVT.

This clone was counted between two and nine times. The CDR3 DNA reads as TGCAGCGTCTCACAGGGGGCGGCTGGGCGAAGGGGAAACATTCAGTACTTC. The encoded protein is CSVSQGAAGRRGNIQYF. The chain couples TRBV29-1 to TRBJ2-4; 9 bases fit TRBD1. The length of the CDR3 is 17 residues. The germline gives CDR1 SQVTM, CDR2 ANQGSEA. J gave up 6 bases and V 6 bases, and 18 bases lay outside the gene matches. The full variable domain, with the rest looked up from reference TRBV29-1 and TRBJ2-4, is SAVISQKPSRDICQRGTSLTIQCQVDSQVTMMFWYRQQPGQSLTLIATANQGSEATYESGFVIDKFPISRPNLTFSTLTVSNMSPEDSSIYLCSVSQGAAGRRGNIQYFGAGTRLSVL.

The CDR3 loop is CASSLGERGTELFF. The DNA for the CDR3 is TGTGCCAGCAGCTTAGGGGAGAGGGGTACGGAGCTGTTTTTT. The chain uses TRBV7-2 and TRBJ2-2; D may correspond to TRBD1 or TRBD2 (5 bases each). V gave up 1 base and J gave up 10 bases, with 13 bases separating them. CDR1 is SGHTA, CDR2 FQGNSA, per germline. The CDR3 runs to 14 residues.

V gene TRBV30 combines with J gene TRBJ1-6; D is perhaps TRBD1 (5 bases). Germline V gene sequence: CDR1 GTSNPN, CDR2 SVGIG (reference sequence). V shed 0 bases and J shed 8 bases, with 14 bases lying between them. The CDR3 spans 15 residues. The DNA for the CDR3 is TGTGCCTGGAGTGTAGGTTACCAGGGAGATTCACCCCTCCACTTT. It encodes CAWSVGYQGDSPLHF. The variable domain in full, with the rest retrieved from reference TRBV30 and TRBJ1-6, is SQTIHQWPATLVQPVGSPLSLECTVEGTSNPNLYWYRQAAGRGLQLLFYSVGIGQISSEVPQNLSASRPQDRQFILSSKKLLLSDSGFYLCAWSVGYQGDSPLHFGNGTRLTVT.

The V and J genes are TRBV19 and TRBJ2-2; no clear D. From germline, CDR1 is LNHDA and CDR2 SQIVND (reference sequence). V was pared by 9 bases and J by 5 bases, with 7 bases between. The CDR3 length is 11 residues. CDR3 region: CASHITGELFF. In DNA form, the CDR3 reads TGTGCCAGCCATATTACCGGGGAGCTGTTTTTT.

This sequence joins TRBV6-1 and TRBJ1-2; 8 bases are a match to TRBD1. Losses at the gene ends were 6 bases for V and 4 bases for J; bases not matched to a gene: 7. CDR3 size: 14 residues. Germline V gene sequence: CDR1 MNHNS, CDR2 SASEGT. CDR3 DNA sequence: TGTGCCAGCAGGACAGGGGTCTCCCCCTATGGCTACACCTTC. This translates into CASRTGVSPYGYTF.

The V and J genes are TRBV30 and TRBJ1-5, with a weak D call TRBD1 (5 bases). The CDR3 has 17 residues. Germline V gives CDR1 GTSNPN, CDR2 SVGIG (reference sequence). V dropped 5 bases and J dropped 3 bases, with 23 bases sitting between them. CDR3 DNA sequence: TGTGCCTGGGGTCCGCGGGGACTAGTTACTCTCAATCAGCCCCAGCATTTT. Translation gives CAWGPRGLVTLNQPQHF.

The chain links TRBV6-6 to TRBJ1-2; 8 positions match TRBD1. This CDR3 comprises 13 residues. Germline assignment: CDR1 MNHNY and CDR2 SVGAGI (reference sequence). V trimming: 6 bases; J trimming: 8 bases; junction bases outside the gene matches: 8. The CDR3 coding sequence is TGTGCCAGCAGAACCGGACAGGGAGGGGGCTACACCTTC. It encodes CASRTGQGGGYTF.

In this sample, this clone turned up a few times. The chain employs TRBV6-5 and TRBJ1-5; 11 nucleotides agree with TRBD1. J lost 6 bases, V lost 5 bases, and 3 bases had no gene match. CDR1 and CDR2 (germline): MNHEY, SVGAGI. This CDR3 is built from 14 residues. CDR3 nucleotides: TGTGCCAGCAGTCGCGGGACAGGGGGTCAGCCCCAGCATTTT. This encodes CASSRGTGGQPQHF.

The rearrangement joins TRBV29-1 to TRBJ2-3, with a possible D match to TRBD1 (6 bases). In germline, CDR1 is SQVTM, CDR2 ANQGSEA. The germline V and J ends were trimmed by 4 bases and 0 bases, with 11 bases remaining between them. CDR3 length equals 14 residues. Here the CDR3 DNA reads TGCAGCGTTGTGACAGGACCAAGCACAGATACGCAGTATTTT. This codes for CSVVTGPSTDTQYF.